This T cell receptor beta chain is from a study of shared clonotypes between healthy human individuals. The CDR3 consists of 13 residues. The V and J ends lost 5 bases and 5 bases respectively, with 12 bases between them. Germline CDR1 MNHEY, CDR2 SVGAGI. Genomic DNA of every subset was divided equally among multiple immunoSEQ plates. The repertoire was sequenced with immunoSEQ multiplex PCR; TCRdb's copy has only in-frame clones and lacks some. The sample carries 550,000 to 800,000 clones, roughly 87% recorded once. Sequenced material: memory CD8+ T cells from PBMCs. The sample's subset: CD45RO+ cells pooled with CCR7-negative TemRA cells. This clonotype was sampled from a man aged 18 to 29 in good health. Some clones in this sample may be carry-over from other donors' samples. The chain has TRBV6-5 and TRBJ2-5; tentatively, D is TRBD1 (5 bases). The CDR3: CASSEEQGETQYF. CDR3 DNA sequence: TGTGCCAGCAGTGAGGAGCAGGGCGAGACCCAGTACTTC.